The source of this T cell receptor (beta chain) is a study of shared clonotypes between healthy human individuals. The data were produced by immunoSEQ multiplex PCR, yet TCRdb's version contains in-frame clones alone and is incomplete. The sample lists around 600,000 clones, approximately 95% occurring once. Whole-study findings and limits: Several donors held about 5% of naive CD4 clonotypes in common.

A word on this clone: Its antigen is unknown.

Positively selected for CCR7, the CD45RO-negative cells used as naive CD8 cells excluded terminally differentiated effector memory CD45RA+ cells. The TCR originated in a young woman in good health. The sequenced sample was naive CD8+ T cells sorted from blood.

The CDR3 reads CASSVDRLAASYEQYF. The CDR3 DNA sequence: TGTGCCAGCAGTGTTGACCGACTAGCGGCATCCTACGAGCAGTACTTC. The rearrangement uses TRBV2 and TRBJ2-7; 9 bases agree with TRBD2. V lost 4 bases, J lost 1 base, and 8 bases stayed unmatched. Germline V CDR1 and CDR2: SNHLY, FYNNEI. The CDR3 runs 16 residues.